This T cell receptor beta chain was found in a study of T cell changes during pregnancy in multiple sclerosis. Repertoires were generated with immunoSEQ multiplex PCR, while TCRdb's copy carries only in-frame clones and drops some. This sample has under 90,000 clones, with over 85% found just once. The CDR3 extends over 14 amino acids. The germline V gene has CDR1 SGHRS and CDR2 YFSETQ. The germline V and J ends were trimmed by 4 bases and 7 bases, with 17 bases remaining between them. The V call is TRBV5-1, the J call TRBJ2-5; D may be TRBD2 (5 bases). This receptor was taken from a female donor in good health, enrolled as a control in a pregnancy study. Sample: peripheral blood, taken after pregnancy. CDR3 amino acids: CASSNPGGQWTQYF. DNA of the CDR3: TGCGCCAGCAGCAACCCGGGCGGGCAGTGGACCCAGTACTTC. The entire variable domain, with the rest obtained from reference TRBV5-1 and TRBJ2-5, is as follows: KAGVTQTPRYLIKTRGQQVTLSCSPISGHRSVSWYQQTPGQGLQFLFEYFSETQRNKGNFPGRFSGRQFSNSRSEMNVSTLELGDSALYLCASSNPGGQWTQYFGPGTRLLVL.